This T cell receptor (beta chain) was observed in a study of shared clonotypes between healthy human individuals. Concerning this clone: As yet, its antigen is unknown.

Assay: immunoSEQ multiplex PCR; the TCRdb copy retains only in-frame clones and omits some. The sample includes some 2,400,000 clones, approximately 96% of them seen just once. The study drew its donors from healthy HIV-negative adults without recent acute infections or vaccinations. Study results and limitations: A few donors had around 5.5% of their naive CD4 clonotypes in common.

The sequence came from a young man in good health. Sequencing was done on a sample of naive CD4+ T cells sorted from blood. Specified subset: CD45RA+ positively selected.

CDR3 loop: CATGTLGLGNQPQHF. CDR3 nucleotides: TGTGCCACCGGGACTCTAGGGCTGGGCAATCAGCCCCAGCATTTT. The genes are TRBV6-6 and TRBJ1-5; possibly TRBD1 for D (5 bases). The CDR3 runs to 15 residues. Trimming cost V 10 bases and J 2 bases, with 18 bases left between them. Germline values: CDR1 MNHNY, CDR2 SVGAGI (reference sequence).